The TCR beta chain under discussion was sequenced for a study of OX40 agonist ivuxolimab in advanced cancers. In the study overall: Under the entry rules, prior anti-PD-1, anti-PD-L1 or anti-CTLA-4 therapy was allowed, and roughly 39% had some. Study observations and caveats: A proportion of nonresponders additionally exhibited low normalized T-cell clonal expansion.

Autoimmune disease history or systemic immunosuppression was exclusionary. The timepoints at which blood was sampled were baseline, cycle 4 day 1, and cycle 7 day 1. TCRdb keeps only in-frame clones here, not all; method: immunoSEQ multiplex PCR. The sample carries approximately 80,000 clones, approximately 90% recorded once. This clone was counted once. Its antigen is unknown. The CDR3 extends over 16 amino acids. Germline-derived CDR1 and CDR2 are MDHEN and SYDVKM. Trimming pared 3 bases from V and 9 bases from J, leaving 21 bases between. The chain carries TRBV28 and TRBJ2-1; TRBD1 is a possible D gene (7 bases). The source is an adult with an advanced solid tumor such as melanoma, head and neck, liver or kidney cancer. The sample here was CD4+ or CD8+ T cells sorted from blood, taken in a trial of the OX40 agonist ivuxolimab. The CDR3 loop is CASSLSAGVRGVEQFF. The CDR3 DNA reads as TGTGCCAGCAGTTTGTCGGCAGGGGTCAGGGGGGTTGAGCAGTTCTTC. Complete variable domain (other parts from reference TRBV28 and TRBJ2-1): DVKVTQSSRYLVKRTGEKVFLECVQDMDHENMFWYRQDPGLGLRLIYFSYDVKMKEKGDIPEGYSVSREKKERFSLILESASTNQTSMYLCASSLSAGVRGVEQFFGPGTRLTVL.